Listed below are T cell receptor beta chains from one sample, sequenced in a study of OX40 agonist ivuxolimab in advanced cancers. Libraries were prepared by immunoSEQ multiplex PCR; TCRdb keeps only in-frame clonotypes and omits some of them. The top ten clones hold less than 5.5% of a sample with 75,000 to 100,000 clones, under 90% of them seen once. This sample comprised CD4+ or CD8+ T cells sorted from blood, obtained in a trial of the OX40 agonist ivuxolimab. These TCRs come from an adult with an advanced solid tumor such as melanoma, head and neck, liver or kidney cancer. Both conserved end residues are part of each CDR3. The D gene is left open where the match is weak. Only part of the rows carry a size: once, few, many, or a class if the clone is expanded.

d_gene,j_gene,abundance,v_gene,CDR3nt,CDR3aa
TRBD2,TRBJ2-3,-,TRBV27,TGTGCCAGCAGAGAAGCGGGAAAAGGAGGAGATACGCAGTATTTT,CASREAGKGGDTQYF
TRBD2,TRBJ2-3,-,TRBV9,TGTGCCAGCAGCTCAGGGCGGGGGGGCCGGACAGATACGCAGTATTTT,CASSSGRGGRTDTQYF
-,TRBJ2-7,-,TRBV15,TGTGCCACCAGCAGAGATCGCGAGCAGTACTTC,CATSRDREQYF
TRBD2,TRBJ2-7,-,TRBV4-3,TGCGCCAGCAGCTACGGACTAGCGGGGGCCGACTCCTACGAGCAGTACTTC,CASSYGLAGADSYEQYF
-,TRBJ2-1,-,TRBV2,TGTGCCAGCAGTCGCAGGGGATCCACGTACAATGAGCAGTTCTTC,CASSRRGSTYNEQFF
TRBD2,TRBJ2-1,few,TRBV6-6,TGTGCCAGCAGTTACGACGGGGGGGCCTCATTGGAGCAGTTCTTC,CASSYDGGASLEQFF
-,TRBJ1-2,-,TRBV5-1,TGCGCCAGCAGCTTGGACAGCGGGCCTTATGGCTACACCTTC,CASSLDSGPYGYTF
-,TRBJ1-2,-,TRBV27,TGTGCCAGCAGTTTATCCCAAGTCCCCCGCTATGGCTACACCTTC,CASSLSQVPRYGYTF
-,TRBJ2-2,once,TRBV7-7,TGTGCCAGCAGCTTAGAAGGCCCCGGGGAGCTGTTTTTT,CASSLEGPGELFF
TRBD1,TRBJ1-6,-,TRBV7-9,TGTGCCAGCAGCTTAGCCGGACAGGGCTATTCACCCCTCCACTTT,CASSLAGQGYSPLHF
TRBD1,TRBJ1-2,-,TRBV7-9,TGTGCCAGCAGCATCCAGGGGGGGGTCTATGGCTACACCTTC,CASSIQGGVYGYTF
-,TRBJ2-4,-,TRBV6-6,TGTGCCAGCAGTTATTCTGCGGCTGTGGCCAAAAACATTCAGTACTTC,CASSYSAAVAKNIQYF
-,TRBJ2-2,-,TRBV6-4,TGTGCCAGCGGGACTGACACCGGGGAGCTGTTTTTT,CASGTDTGELFF
TRBD2,TRBJ2-7,-,TRBV12-5,TGTGCTAGTCGCTTAGCGGGTCGAGGGTACGAGCAGTACTTC,CASRLAGRGYEQYF
-,TRBJ1-1,-,TRBV6-5,TGTGCCAGCAGTTACCCCCCGGGTCGGGGGAGGACTGAAGCTTTCTTT,CASSYPPGRGRTEAFF
-,TRBJ2-7,-,TRBV5-6,TGTGCCAGCAGCTTGGCCTCCGAGCAGTACTTC,CASSLASEQYF
-,TRBJ2-3,-,TRBV27,TGTGCCAGCAGTGCGACCGAAGGTGGAATCGCTACGCAGTATTTT,CASSATEGGIATQYF
TRBD2,TRBJ2-7,-,TRBV15,TGTGCCACCAGCAGCCGACTAGCGGGGTCCTACGAGCAGTACTTC,CATSSRLAGSYEQYF
-,TRBJ2-3,-,TRBV9,TGTGCCAGCAGCGTACAAGGCACAGATACGCAGTATTTT,CASSVQGTDTQYF
TRBD1,TRBJ2-7,-,TRBV19,TGTGCCAGTAGCCCGGGACAGAATAATGACGAGCAGTACTTC,CASSPGQNNDEQYF
-,TRBJ2-2,-,TRBV5-1,TGCGCCAGCAGCTTGGCTTCGCGGCGGGAGCTGTTTTTT,CASSLASRRELFF
-,TRBJ2-2,-,TRBV19,TGTGCCAGTAGTACGAGGGGGGAGCTGTTTTTT,CASSTRGELFF
-,TRBJ1-5,-,TRBV6-1,TGTGCCAGCAGTGAAATGGGTACAGGGACGTTTCAGCCCCAGCATTTT,CASSEMGTGTFQPQHF
-,TRBJ2-1,-,TRBV4-2,TGTGCCAGCAGCCAAGATTGGAATGAGCAGTTCTTC,CASSQDWNEQFF
TRBD1,TRBJ1-4,few,TRBV30,TGTGCCTGGGGTGGGACAGATAATGAAAAACTGTTTTTT,CAWGGTDNEKLFF
TRBD1,TRBJ2-7,-,TRBV6-5,TGTGCCAGCAGTTACGCCTTACAGGGGTACGAGCAGTACTTC,CASSYALQGYEQYF
TRBD1,TRBJ1-1,-,TRBV7-2,TGTGCCAGCAGCTCTCCGGGACAGGGGTGGACTGAAGCTTTCTTT,CASSSPGQGWTEAFF
-,TRBJ1-5,-,TRBV18,TGTGCCAGCTCACCAAGAGGCGACAGAGATCAGCCCCAGCATTTT,CASSPRGDRDQPQHF
TRBD2,TRBJ2-1,-,TRBV18,TGTGCCAGCTCACCCCGGGATAGCGGGGGGGCCGATGAGCAGTTCTTC,CASSPRDSGGADEQFF
-,TRBJ1-6,-,TRBV5-1,TGCGCCAGCAGCGCAGAAACAGGGAGGAATTCACCCCTCCACTTT,CASSAETGRNSPLHF
-,TRBJ1-5,-,TRBV6-6,TGTGCCAGCAGTTACTCGAAAGGGGGTCACCAAGCGCCCCAGCATTTT,CASSYSKGGHQAPQHF
-,TRBJ2-6,-,TRBV19,TGTGCCAGTAGTATAGTTGCCAGCTCTGGGGCCAACGTCCTGACTTTC,CASSIVASSGANVLTF
TRBD2,TRBJ2-7,-,TRBV6-5,TGTGCCAGCAGTATCCGAGGTGGCGGGAGATACGAGCAGTACTTC,CASSIRGGGRYEQYF
TRBD1,TRBJ1-1,few,TRBV10-3,TGTGCCATCAAAAGCGACAGGGTGGACACTGAAGCTTTCTTT,CAIKSDRVDTEAFF
-,TRBJ2-1,-,TRBV7-2,TGTGCCAGCAGCTTAGGGGGGCACGTAGGAAATGAGCAGTTCTTC,CASSLGGHVGNEQFF
-,TRBJ2-2,few,TRBV7-2,TGTGCCAGCAGCTCCAACACCGGGGAGCTGTTTTTT,CASSSNTGELFF
TRBD1,TRBJ2-7,-,TRBV6-5,TGTGCCAGCAGAACCGGGACAGCTCCCTACGAGCAGTACTTC,CASRTGTAPYEQYF
TRBD1,TRBJ2-7,-,TRBV19,TGTGCCAGTACCCCTGGGACAGGGGGCCTTTACGAGCAGTACTTC,CASTPGTGGLYEQYF
-,TRBJ2-7,-,TRBV11-2,TGTGCCAGCAGCTTCGGCGAATTTTCCTACGAGCAGTACTTC,CASSFGEFSYEQYF
TRBD2,TRBJ2-7,-,TRBV5-1,TGCGCCAGCAGCTTGGGGCCAGCGGGAGACGAGCAGTACTTC,CASSLGPAGDEQYF